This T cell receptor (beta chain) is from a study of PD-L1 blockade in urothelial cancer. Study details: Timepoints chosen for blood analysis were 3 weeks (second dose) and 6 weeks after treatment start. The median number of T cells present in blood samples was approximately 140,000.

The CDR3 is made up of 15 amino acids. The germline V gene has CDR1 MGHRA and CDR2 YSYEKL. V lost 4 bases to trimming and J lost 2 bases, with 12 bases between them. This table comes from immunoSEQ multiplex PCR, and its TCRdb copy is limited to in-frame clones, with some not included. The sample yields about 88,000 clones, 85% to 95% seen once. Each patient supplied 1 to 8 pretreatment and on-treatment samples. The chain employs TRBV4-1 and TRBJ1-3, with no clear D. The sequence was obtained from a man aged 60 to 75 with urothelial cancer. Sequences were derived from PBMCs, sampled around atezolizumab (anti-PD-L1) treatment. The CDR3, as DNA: TGCGCCAGCAGCCCCCGCGGCGGGGCTGGAAACACCATATATTTT. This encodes CASSPRGGAGNTIYF.